This TCR beta chain was captured in a study of blood T cell repertoires in COVID-19. About the study: Acute and convalescent COVID-19 specimens originated in the United States, Italy and Spain. Nucleic acid was either cDNA or gDNA, and it came from T cells, B-cell-depleted T cells, or PBMCs.

Trimming pared 4 bases from V and 7 bases from J, leaving 7 bases between. Per germline, CDR1 SGHVS and CDR2 FNYEAQ. The CDR3 consists of 12 residues. Enrollees, roughly 18 to 89 years old, lived in 20 to 25 US areas. The study recruited exposed participants who had met a COVID-19 case within 2 weeks before entry. Profiling relied on immunoSEQ multiplex PCR, and the TCRdb table lists in-frame clones only, not all of them. The sample lists roughly 260,000 clones, about 83% occurring once. What was sequenced was PBMCs or T cells enriched from blood (not recorded which). The V and J genes are TRBV7-6 and TRBJ1-4, with D uncertain. The origin of this receptor is a middle-aged woman who had been exposed to COVID-19. Here the CDR3 DNA reads TGTGCCAGCAGCTCACTAGGTGAAAAACTGTTTTTT. As protein: CASSSLGEKLFF.